This paragraph covers one T cell receptor (beta chain) sequence. Its antigen remains unknown. Sequencing used immunoSEQ multiplex PCR; TCRdb keeps in-frame clones, though not all of them. The sample consists of about 10,000 clones, about 92% of them appearing once. The data originate from a study of T cell clonotyping in hematopoietic cell transplantation. Study-wide background: Cytoreduction preceded collection of pretransplant recipient samples.

Findings and limits, study-wide: Few recipient clonotypes overlapped donors; over 97% were de novo at given depth.

The time point here: recipient sample about 28 days before transplant, after cytoreduction. The CDR3 is 9 residues long. V gave up 10 bases and J gave up 11 bases, with 11 bases separating them. Germline CDR1 reads SEHNR; CDR2 reads FQNEAQ (reference sequence). This specimen consisted of peripheral blood mononuclear cells, obtained before stem cell transplant. The chain combines TRBV7-9 with TRBJ1-1; D gene unclear. This receptor was obtained from a woman aged 35 to 49 with acute myeloid leukemia. Some clones in this sample may be carry-over from other donors' samples. The CDR3 bases are TGTGCCACCAACGGTGGTGCTTTCTTT. This encodes CATNGGAFF.